A single sample is the source of the 22 T cell receptor beta chains below, sequenced in a study of blood T cell repertoires in COVID-19. Assay: immunoSEQ multiplex PCR; the TCRdb copy retains only in-frame clones and omits some. Here the sample spans approximately 160,000 clones, around 80% being singletons. Material: peripheral blood. Source of these receptors: a man between 60 and 75 years old with acute or convalescent COVID-19.

V usage is TRBV5-1 and J usage is TRBJ2-1; a possible D gene is TRBD1 (6 bases). The CDR3 is made up of 14 amino acids. V lost 4 bases to trimming and J lost 10 bases, with 18 bases between them. Germline V gene lookup returns CDR1 SGHRS and CDR2 YFSETQ. This CDR3 reads CASSRDGTLAEQFF. The CDR3 region has the DNA TGCGCCAGCAGCCGGGACGGGACACTCGCGGAGCAGTTCTTC.

V and J are TRBV9 and TRBJ1-4; the D gene is possibly TRBD1 (6 bases). V lost 0 bases and J lost 3, with 12 bases in between. CDR3 length equals 16 residues. Germline loops: CDR1 SGDLS, CDR2 YYNGEE. CDR3 region: CASSVGRGGSNEKLFF. The CDR3 nucleotides read TGTGCCAGCAGCGTAGGCCGAGGGGGATCTAATGAAAAACTGTTTTTT. Together with reference TRBV9 and TRBJ1-4, the CDR3 gives the full variable domain: DSGVTQTPKHLITATGQRVTLRCSPRSGDLSVYWYQQSLDQGLQFLIQYYNGEERAKGNILERFSAQQFPDLHSELNLSSLELGDSALYFCASSVGRGGSNEKLFFGSGTQLSVL.

This chain links TRBV27 with TRBJ2-1, with TRBD1 matching over 9 bases. Germline CDR1 reads MNHEY; CDR2 reads SMNVEV (reference sequence). V lost 3 bases, J lost 4 bases, and 7 bases stayed unmatched. The CDR3 extends over 16 amino acids. This CDR3 is CASSFFPGQGYNEQFF. The CDR3 DNA sequence: TGTGCCAGCAGTTTTTTTCCCGGACAGGGGTACAATGAGCAGTTCTTC.

The genes are TRBV10-3 and TRBJ2-1, with D tentatively TRBD2 (6 bases). V lost 6 bases and J lost 4, with 10 bases in between. Germline CDR1 reads ENHRY; CDR2 reads SYGVKD. CDR3 length: 13 residues. CDR3: CAIRAEGYNEQFF. CDR3 DNA sequence: TGTGCCATCAGGGCGGAGGGGTACAATGAGCAGTTCTTC.

This rearrangement joins TRBV6-6 to TRBJ2-7; TRBD2 agrees at 8 bases. Losses at the gene ends were 5 bases for V and 3 bases for J; bases not matched to a gene: 21. CDR3 length equals 19 residues. In germline, CDR1 is MNHNY, CDR2 SVGAGI (reference sequence). The CDR3 nucleotides are TGTGCCAGCAGTCCCCAGGGACTAGGGGAAAAGCGGGGGTACTACGAGCAGTACTTC. Its protein is CASSPQGLGEKRGYYEQYF.

The chain employs TRBV6-7 and TRBJ1-2, with D perhaps TRBD1 (6 bases). TRBV6-7 qualifies as an ORF whose function is uncertain. Trimming took 0 bases from V and 5 from J, leaving 22 bases between them. The CDR3 contains 18 residues. This chain's CDR3 is CASSYSAAGAILGYGYTF. Here the CDR3 DNA reads TGTGCCAGCAGTTACTCAGCGGCAGGGGCAATTCTGGGGTATGGCTACACCTTC.

The V call is TRBV28, the J call TRBJ1-1; 9 nucleotides agree with TRBD1. The junction had 0 bases not matched to a gene; V was cut back by 0 bases and J by 4 bases. The CDR3 consists of 14 residues. Looked up from germline, CDR1 is MDHEN and CDR2 is SYDVKM. Here the CDR3 reads CASSLWTGGTEAFF. The CDR3 DNA sequence: TGTGCCAGCAGTTTATGGACAGGGGGCACTGAAGCTTTCTTT.

This clone has just one count. V is TRBV6-1 and J is TRBJ1-4; 8 bases fit TRBD1. CDR1 and CDR2 (germline): MNHNS, SASEGT. The trim removed 4 bases at V and 8 bases at J, leaving 12 bases unmatched. The CDR3 length is 16 residues. The CDR3 DNA sequence: TGTGCCAGCAGTGGATGGAGCTACACAGGGGGAGAAAAACTGTTTTTT. Translated: CASSGWSYTGGEKLFF.

The chain is built from TRBV9 and TRBJ2-7, with no clear D. The germline gives CDR1 SGDLS, CDR2 YYNGEE. Trimming cost V 0 bases and J 4 bases, with 11 bases left between them. CDR3 size: 14 residues. The CDR3 spells CASSVGSGGYEQYF. CDR3 bases: TGTGCCAGCAGCGTAGGTTCTGGCGGATACGAGCAGTACTTC. The entire variable domain, with the rest obtained from reference TRBV9 and TRBJ2-7, is as follows: DSGVTQTPKHLITATGQRVTLRCSPRSGDLSVYWYQQSLDQGLQFLIQYYNGEERAKGNILERFSAQQFPDLHSELNLSSLELGDSALYFCASSVGSGGYEQYFGPGTRLTVT.

This rearrangement joins TRBV14 to TRBJ2-1, with a weak D call TRBD1 (5 bases). The CDR3 extends over 11 amino acids. Germline CDR1 reads SGHDN; CDR2 reads FVKESK. The V end was cut by 4 bases, the J end by 11 bases, with 9 bases between. The CDR3 region is CASSRRQQQFF. CDR3 DNA: TGTGCCAGCAGCCGCAGACAGCAGCAGTTCTTC.

The chain recombines TRBV2 with TRBJ2-7; D might be TRBD1 (6 bases). Trimming removed 3 bases from V and 2 bases from J, with 11 bases in between. Germline CDR1 and CDR2: SNHLY and FYNNEI. The CDR3 has 14 residues. The DNA of the CDR3 is TGTGCCAGCAGTGAGGGGGCAGGGCCCTACGAGCAGTACTTC. Translating it yields CASSEGAGPYEQYF.

This chain links TRBV28 with TRBJ2-2; TRBD1 matches 7 bases. In germline, CDR1 is MDHEN, CDR2 SYDVKM. Trimming removed 7 bases from V and 3 bases from J; junction bases left unmatched: 11. The CDR3 is 16 residues long. CDR3 residues: CASTLGDRADTGELFF. The CDR3 DNA follows: TGTGCCAGCACCCTAGGCGACAGGGCGGACACCGGGGAGCTGTTTTTT. The full variable domain, its missing parts supplied by reference TRBV28 and TRBJ2-2, is DVKVTQSSRYLVKRTGEKVFLECVQDMDHENMFWYRQDPGLGLRLIYFSYDVKMKEKGDIPEGYSVSREKKERFSLILESASTNQTSMYLCASTLGDRADTGELFFGEGSRLTVL.

The chain has TRBV30 and TRBJ1-1, with D possibly matching TRBD1 (6 bases). From germline, CDR1 is GTSNPN and CDR2 SVGIG (reference sequence). The CDR3 length is 13 residues. The ends were cut back, 0 bases at V and 4 bases at J, with 9 bases in the middle. The CDR3 region has the DNA TGTGCCTGGAGTGTAGGGGGGGCCACTGAAGCTTTCTTT. Its translation is CAWSVGGATEAFF. Based on the CDR3 plus reference TRBV30 and TRBJ1-1, the full variable domain is SQTIHQWPATLVQPVGSPLSLECTVEGTSNPNLYWYRQAAGRGLQLLFYSVGIGQISSEVPQNLSASRPQDRQFILSSKKLLLSDSGFYLCAWSVGGATEAFFGQGTRLTVV.

The gene calls are TRBV18 and TRBJ1-1, with D hard to call. Per germline, CDR1 KGHSH and CDR2 LQKENI. The CDR3 length is 13 residues. V lost 6 bases, J lost 6 bases, and 14 bases lay in between. CDR3 DNA sequence: TGTGCCAGCTCCCAAATCGGAGGCTCTGAAGCTTTCTTT. Protein product: CASSQIGGSEAFF.

This rearrangement joins TRBV24-1 to TRBJ2-5; tentatively, D is TRBD1 (6 bases). In germline, CDR1 is KGHDR, CDR2 SFDVKD. This CDR3 has 15 residues. V was cut by 1 base and J by 0 bases, with 8 bases left in between. CDR3 in amino acids: CATSDFTGYQETQYF. The CDR3 nucleotides are TGTGCCACCAGTGATTTTACAGGGTACCAAGAGACCCAGTACTTC.

This clone was seen a single time. The J gene is TRBJ1-1, the V gene TRBV5-1, with 9 bases aligning to TRBD1. V gave up 4 bases and J gave up 5 bases; unmatched junction bases: 6. The CDR3 loop spans 14 amino acids. CDR1 is SGHRS and CDR2 is YFSETQ in the germline V gene. CDR3 loop: CASSEQQGATEAFF. The CDR3, as DNA: TGCGCCAGCAGCGAACAACAGGGGGCGACTGAAGCTTTCTTT.

This clone has just a few counts. V usage is TRBV28 and J usage is TRBJ1-2; 9 nucleotides match TRBD1. The J segment lost 7 bases and the V segment lost 5 bases, leaving 11 bases of the junction unmatched. Germline V CDR1 and CDR2: MDHEN, SYDVKM. There are 15 residues in the CDR3. CDR3 residues: CASSPGQGQGFGYTF. The CDR3 DNA sequence: TGTGCCAGCAGTCCGGGCCAGGGACAGGGATTTGGCTACACCTTC.

This chain links TRBV5-8 with TRBJ1-1; 9 positions match TRBD1. In germline, CDR1 is SGHTS, CDR2 YDEGEE. The CDR3 runs 14 residues. V lost 3 bases, J lost 5 bases, and 5 bases stayed unmatched. In DNA, the CDR3 is TGTGCCAGCAGCTACAGGGGGCTAGGAACTGAAGCTTTCTTT. It yields the protein CASSYRGLGTEAFF. The full variable domain, in which reference TRBV5-8 and TRBJ1-1 provide the parts outside the CDR3, is EAGVTQSPTHLIKTRGQQATLRCSPISGHTSVYWYQQALGLGLQFLLWYDEGEERNRGNFPPRFSGRQFPNYSSELNVNALELEDSALYLCASSYRGLGTEAFFGQGTRLTVV.

The chain links TRBV19 to TRBJ1-2; TRBD1 is a possible D gene (6 bases). Germline assignment: CDR1 LNHDA and CDR2 SQIVND (reference sequence). The germline V and J ends were trimmed by 7 bases and 8 bases, with 17 bases remaining between them. CDR3 length: 13 amino acids. The CDR3 DNA is TGTGCCAGTAAGGTACCAACAGGGAACGGCTACACCTTC. Translation gives CASKVPTGNGYTF.

The CDR3 spells CASSPSGTGSDEQYF. Here the CDR3 DNA reads TGTGCCAGCAGTCCCTCCGGGACAGGGTCCGACGAGCAGTACTTC. The chain employs TRBV27 and TRBJ2-7, with 9 bases identical to TRBD1. The length of the CDR3 is 15 residues. The J segment lost 5 bases and the V segment lost 5 bases, leaving 10 bases of the junction unmatched. Germline CDR1 MNHEY, CDR2 SMNVEV (reference sequence).

This sequence joins TRBV11-2 and TRBJ1-2; TRBD1 is a possible D gene (5 bases). The CDR3 totals 13 residues. V was trimmed by 8 bases and J by 8 bases, leaving 18 bases between them. CDR1 is SGHAT and CDR2 is FQNNGV in the germline V gene. The CDR3 loop reads CASSSVEGRGYTF. DNA for the CDR3: TGTGCCAGCTCCTCCGTGGAGGGGAGGGGCTACACCTTC. Full variable domain (outside the CDR3, taken from reference TRBV11-2 and TRBJ1-2): EAGVAQSPRYKIIEKRQSVAFWCNPISGHATLYWYQQILGQGPKLLIQFQNNGVVDDSQLPKDRFSAERLKGVDSTLKIQPAKLEDSAVYLCASSSVEGRGYTFGSGTRLTVV.

The chain couples TRBV20-1 to TRBJ2-1; TRBD2 matches 14 bases. The CDR3 covers 18 residues. Per the germline V gene, CDR1 is DFQATT and CDR2 is SNEGSKA (reference sequence). Trimming at V came to 3 bases and at J to 4 bases, leaving 11 bases not matched to a gene. CDR3 nucleotide sequence: TGCAGTGCTAGTATGACTAGCGGGGGGGCTAAGGGTTACAATGAGCAGTTCTTC. Protein sequence: CSASMTSGGAKGYNEQFF.